This TCR beta chain originates from a study of cytomegalovirus exposure and HLA in healthy donors. Broader study findings: Later analysis suggested links between common viral pathogens and several top significant clusters. Reportedly, TCR beta sequences accurately predicted HLA-A and HLA-B alleles in most subjects.

The CDR3 has 18 residues. CDR1 and CDR2 from the germline V gene are SGHAT and FQNNGV. Trimming cost V 5 bases and J 8 bases; bases outside gene matches: 17. A remark on this clone: Antigen unknown.

The PCR contained 60 Vbeta and 13 Jbeta primers. Repertoires were generated with immunoSEQ multiplex PCR, while TCRdb's copy carries only in-frame clones and drops some. The repertoire table contains 35,000 to 45,000 clones. Input material: PBMCs. The chain combines TRBV11-2 with TRBJ2-2, with TRBD2 matching over 10 bases. This clonotype originated in a human donor in good health. The CDR3 DNA is TGTGCCAGCAGCCCTCGAGATAGCGGGGGGTCAAAGAGAGGGGAGCTGTTTTTT. Its translation is CASSPRDSGGSKRGELFF. The variable domain in full, with the rest retrieved from reference TRBV11-2 and TRBJ2-2, is EAGVAQSPRYKIIEKRQSVAFWCNPISGHATLYWYQQILGQGPKLLIQFQNNGVVDDSQLPKDRFSAERLKGVDSTLKIQPAKLEDSAVYLCASSPRDSGGSKRGELFFGEGSRLTVL.